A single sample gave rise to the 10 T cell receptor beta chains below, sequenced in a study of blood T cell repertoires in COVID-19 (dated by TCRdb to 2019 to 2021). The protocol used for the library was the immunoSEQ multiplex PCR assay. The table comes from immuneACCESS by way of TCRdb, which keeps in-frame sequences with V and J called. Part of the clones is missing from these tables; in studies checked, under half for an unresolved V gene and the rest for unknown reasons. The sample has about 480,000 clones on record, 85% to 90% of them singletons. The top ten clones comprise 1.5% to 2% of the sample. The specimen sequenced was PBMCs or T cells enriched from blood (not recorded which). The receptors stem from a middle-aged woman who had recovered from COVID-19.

The CDR3 loop is CASSSNRGPEAFF. In nucleotides, the CDR3 is TGTGCCAGTAGCTCTAACAGGGGCCCAGAAGCTTTCTTT. The chain links TRBV19 to TRBJ1-1; 7 nucleotides align to TRBD1. The CDR3 length is 13 residues. Germline V CDR1 and CDR2: LNHDA, SQIVND (reference sequence). With 6 bases clipped from V and 8 bases from J, the junction kept 9 bases outside the gene matches.

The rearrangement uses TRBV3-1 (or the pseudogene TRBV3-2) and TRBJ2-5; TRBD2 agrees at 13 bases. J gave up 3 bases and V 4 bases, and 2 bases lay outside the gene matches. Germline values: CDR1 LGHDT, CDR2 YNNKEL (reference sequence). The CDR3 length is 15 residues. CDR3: CASSPGTSGKETQYF. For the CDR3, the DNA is TGTGCCAGCAGCCCCGGGACTAGCGGGAAAGAGACCCAGTACTTC.

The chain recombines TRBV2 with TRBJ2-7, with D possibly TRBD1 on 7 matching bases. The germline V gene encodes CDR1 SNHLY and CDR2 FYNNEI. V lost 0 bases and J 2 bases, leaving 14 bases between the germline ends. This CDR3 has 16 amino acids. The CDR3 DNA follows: TGTGCCAGCAGTGAAGCGCAGGGGGGAGCCCCCTACGAGCAGTACTTC. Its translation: CASSEAQGGAPYEQYF.

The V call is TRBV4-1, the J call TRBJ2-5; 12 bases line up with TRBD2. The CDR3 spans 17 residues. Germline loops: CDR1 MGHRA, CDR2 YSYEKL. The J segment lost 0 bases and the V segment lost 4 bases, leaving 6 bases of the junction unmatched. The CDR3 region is CASSLTLAGGHQETQYF. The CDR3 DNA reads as TGCGCCAGCAGCCTAACCCTAGCGGGAGGGCACCAAGAGACCCAGTACTTC.

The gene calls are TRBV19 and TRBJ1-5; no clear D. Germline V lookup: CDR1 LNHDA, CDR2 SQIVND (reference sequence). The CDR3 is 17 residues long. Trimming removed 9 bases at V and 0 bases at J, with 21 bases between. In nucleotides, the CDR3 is TGTGCCAGCACGGGGAGGGCGGTGGGGAGTAGCAATCAGCCCCAGCATTTT. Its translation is CASTGRAVGSSNQPQHF.

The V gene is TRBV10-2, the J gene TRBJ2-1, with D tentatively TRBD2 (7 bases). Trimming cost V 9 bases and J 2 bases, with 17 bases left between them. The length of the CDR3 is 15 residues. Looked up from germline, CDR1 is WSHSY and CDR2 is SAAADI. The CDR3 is CASGRGGSPYNEQFF. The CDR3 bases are TGCGCCAGTGGCAGGGGCGGGAGCCCCTACAATGAGCAGTTCTTC.

The CDR3 protein is CASSPSTRYEQYF. The CDR3 DNA is TGTGCCAGCAGCCCATCGACTCGCTACGAGCAGTACTTC. V is TRBV7-9 and J is TRBJ2-7; D is uncertain. With 5 bases removed from V and 3 bases from J, the gap between germline ends came to 11 bases. The germline CDR1 and CDR2 sequences are SEHNR and FQNEAQ (reference sequence). This CDR3 region has 13 residues.

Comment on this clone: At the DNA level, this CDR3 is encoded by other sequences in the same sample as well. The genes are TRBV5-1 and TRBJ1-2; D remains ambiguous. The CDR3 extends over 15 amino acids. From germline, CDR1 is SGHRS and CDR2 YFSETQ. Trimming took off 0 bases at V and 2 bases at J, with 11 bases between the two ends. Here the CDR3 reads CASSLGQSQNYGYTF. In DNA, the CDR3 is TGCGCCAGCAGCTTGGGACAATCTCAGAACTATGGCTACACCTTC. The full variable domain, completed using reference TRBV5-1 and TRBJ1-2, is KAGVTQTPRYLIKTRGQQVTLSCSPISGHRSVSWYQQTPGQGLQFLFEYFSETQRNKGNFPGRFSGRQFSNSRSEMNVSTLELGDSALYLCASSLGQSQNYGYTFGSGTRLTVV.

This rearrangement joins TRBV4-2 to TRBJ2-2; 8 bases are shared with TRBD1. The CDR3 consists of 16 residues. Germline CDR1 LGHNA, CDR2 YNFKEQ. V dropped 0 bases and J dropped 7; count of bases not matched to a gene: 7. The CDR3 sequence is CASSQDPLQGVGELFF. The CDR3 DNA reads TGTGCCAGCAGCCAAGATCCCCTACAGGGGGTCGGGGAGCTGTTTTTT.

The CDR3 coding sequence is TGTGCCAGTACTGCCCAGGGGGGCTTGAAGCAGCCCCAGCATTTT. Protein product: CASTAQGGLKQPQHF. The J gene is TRBJ1-5, the V gene TRBV19; 7 bases map to TRBD1. J was trimmed by 7 bases and V by 7 bases; bases with no gene match: 13. Germline CDR1 LNHDA, CDR2 SQIVND (reference sequence). The CDR3 is made up of 15 amino acids.